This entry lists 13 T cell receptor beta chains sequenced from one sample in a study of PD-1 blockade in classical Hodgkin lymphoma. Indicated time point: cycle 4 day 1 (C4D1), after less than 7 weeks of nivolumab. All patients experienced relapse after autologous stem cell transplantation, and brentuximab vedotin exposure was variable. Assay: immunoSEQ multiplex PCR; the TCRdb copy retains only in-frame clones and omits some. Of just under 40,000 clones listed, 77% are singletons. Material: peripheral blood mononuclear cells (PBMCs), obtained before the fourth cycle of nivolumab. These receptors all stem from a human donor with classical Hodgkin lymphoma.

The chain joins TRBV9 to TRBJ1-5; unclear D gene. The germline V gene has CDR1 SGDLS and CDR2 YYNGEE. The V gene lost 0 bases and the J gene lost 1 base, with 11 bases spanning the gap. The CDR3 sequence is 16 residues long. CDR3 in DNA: TGTGCCAGCAGCGTAGACGGGGAGGGAAGCAATCAGCCCCAGCATTTT. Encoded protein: CASSVDGEGSNQPQHF.

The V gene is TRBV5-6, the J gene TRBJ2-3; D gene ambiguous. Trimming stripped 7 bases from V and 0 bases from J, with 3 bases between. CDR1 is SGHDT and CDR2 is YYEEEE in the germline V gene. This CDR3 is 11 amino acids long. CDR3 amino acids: CASGSTDTQYF. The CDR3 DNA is TGTGCCAGCGGGAGCACAGATACGCAGTATTTT.

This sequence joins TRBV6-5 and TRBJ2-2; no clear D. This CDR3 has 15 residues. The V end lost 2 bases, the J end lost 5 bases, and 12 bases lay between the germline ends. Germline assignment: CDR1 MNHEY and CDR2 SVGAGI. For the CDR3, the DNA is TGTGCCAGCAGTTACAGGCCTTTGGGGACCGGGGAGCTGTTTTTT. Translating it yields CASSYRPLGTGELFF.

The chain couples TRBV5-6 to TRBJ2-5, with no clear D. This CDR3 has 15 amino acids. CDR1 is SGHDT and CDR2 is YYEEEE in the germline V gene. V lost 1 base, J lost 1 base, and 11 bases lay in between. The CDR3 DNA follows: TGTGCCAGCAGCTTGTTTCAGGTCTTCCAAGAGACCCAGTACTTC. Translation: CASSLFQVFQETQYF.

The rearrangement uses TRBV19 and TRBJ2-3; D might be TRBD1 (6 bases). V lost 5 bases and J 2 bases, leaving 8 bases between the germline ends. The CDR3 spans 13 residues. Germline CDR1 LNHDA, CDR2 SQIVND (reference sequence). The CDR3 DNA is TGTGCCAGTAGTTGGACAGTCACAGATACGCAGTATTTT. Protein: CASSWTVTDTQYF. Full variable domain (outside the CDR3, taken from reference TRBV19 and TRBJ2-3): DGGITQSPKYLFRKEGQNVTLSCEQNLNHDAMYWYRQDPGQGLRLIYYSQIVNDFQKGDIAEGYSVSREKKESFPLTVTSAQKNPTAFYLCASSWTVTDTQYFGPGTRLTVL.

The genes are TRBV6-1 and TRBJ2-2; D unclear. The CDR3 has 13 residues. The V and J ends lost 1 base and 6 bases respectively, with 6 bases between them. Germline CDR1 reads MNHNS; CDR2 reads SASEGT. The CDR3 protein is CASSEEDPGELFF. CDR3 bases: TGTGCCAGCAGTGAAGAGGATCCCGGGGAGCTGTTTTTT.

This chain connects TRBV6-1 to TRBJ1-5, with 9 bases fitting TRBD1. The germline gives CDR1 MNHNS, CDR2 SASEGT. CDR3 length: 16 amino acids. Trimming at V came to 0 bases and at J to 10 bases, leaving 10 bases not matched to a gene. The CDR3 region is CASSEAFWTGEGPQHF. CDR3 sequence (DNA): TGTGCCAGCAGTGAAGCCTTTTGGACAGGGGAAGGACCCCAGCATTTT.

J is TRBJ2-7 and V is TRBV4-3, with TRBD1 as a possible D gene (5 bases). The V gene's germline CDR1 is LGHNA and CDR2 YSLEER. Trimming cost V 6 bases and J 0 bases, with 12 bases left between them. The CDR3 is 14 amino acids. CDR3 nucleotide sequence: TGCGCCAGCAGGAACAGGCTCGGCTCCTACGAGCAGTACTTC. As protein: CASRNRLGSYEQYF.

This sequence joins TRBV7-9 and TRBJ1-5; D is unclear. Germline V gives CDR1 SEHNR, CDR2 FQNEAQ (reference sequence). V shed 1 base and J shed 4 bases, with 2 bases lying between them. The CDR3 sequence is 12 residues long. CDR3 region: CASSLGNQPQHF. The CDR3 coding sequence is TGTGCCAGCAGCTTAGGAAATCAGCCCCAGCATTTT.

The CDR3 is CASSEASQFGQYF. The CDR3, as DNA: TGTGCCAGCAGTGAAGCGTCCCAGTTCGGGCAGTACTTC. V gene TRBV6-1 combines with J gene TRBJ2-7; D uncertain. Germline loops: CDR1 MNHNS, CDR2 SASEGT. There are 13 residues in the CDR3. V lost 0 bases, J lost 9 bases, and 12 bases lay in between.

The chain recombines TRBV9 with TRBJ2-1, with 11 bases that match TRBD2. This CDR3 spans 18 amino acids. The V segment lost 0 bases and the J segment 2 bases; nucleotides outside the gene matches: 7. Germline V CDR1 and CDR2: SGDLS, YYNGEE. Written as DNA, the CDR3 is TGTGCCAGCAGCGTAGGGACTAGCGGGCCCGGGACCTACAATGAGCAGTTCTTC. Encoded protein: CASSVGTSGPGTYNEQFF.

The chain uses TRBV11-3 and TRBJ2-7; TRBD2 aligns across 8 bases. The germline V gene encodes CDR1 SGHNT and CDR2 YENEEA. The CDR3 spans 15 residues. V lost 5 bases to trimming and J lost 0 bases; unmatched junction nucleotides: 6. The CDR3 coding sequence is TGTGCCAGCAGCCCCAGTAGCGGGGCCTCCTACGAGCAGTACTTC. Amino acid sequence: CASSPSSGASYEQYF.

CDR3 sequence reads: CASGAPKGAVTF. CDR3 in DNA: TGTGCTAGTGGTGCACCCAAGGGGGCCGTTACCTTC. This chain connects TRBV12-5 to TRBJ1-2, with 7 bases matching TRBD1. The CDR3 contains 12 residues. The germline CDR1 and CDR2 sequences are LGHNT and FRNRAP. Trimming removed 5 bases from V and 14 bases from J; junction bases left unmatched: 11.